What follows are 4 T cell receptor beta chains derived from one specimen sequenced in a study of read filtering for tumor transcriptome and immune sequencing. This library used about 360 ng RNA and molecular barcoded adaptors spanning alpha/delta and beta/gamma chains. One entry per CDR3 protein results from TCRdb running MiXCR on the reads. The data show around 130,000 distinct CDR3 sequences, less than 15% seen once. Specimen: a population of CD138-negative cells sorted from bone marrow. The receptor source for this set is a donor aged 40 or older with multiple myeloma.

This clonotype has a count of ten or more. This rearrangement joins TRBV10-1 to TRBJ1-6; no reliable D call. The germline V gene has CDR1 WNHNN and CDR2 SYGVQD (reference sequence). The CDR3 loop spans 13 amino acids. V lost 3 bases to trimming and J lost 9 bases, with 9 bases between them. DNA for the CDR3: TGCGCCAGCAGTGACGGCGTTCGTTCACCCCTCCACTTT. Protein product: CASSDGVRSPLHF.

This clonotype was seen many times. This chain links TRBV4-1 with TRBJ2-7, with D hard to call. This CDR3 region has 14 residues. V was pared by 2 bases and J by 6 bases, with 14 bases between. CDR1 is MGHRA, CDR2 YSYEKL, per germline. CDR3 loop: CASSQLQAGPEQYF. The CDR3 nucleotides are TGCGCCAGCAGCCAATTGCAGGCCGGTCCCGAGCAGTACTTC.

Points on this clonotype: Given the absence of the conserved phenylalanine or tryptophan at the CDR3 end, a read error is likely. The CDR3 DNA reads as TGTGCCAGCACCCTAGACTCTGGGGCCAACGTCCTGACTTCC. Its protein product is CASTLDSGANVLTS. The chain uses TRBV6-2 or TRBV6-3 and TRBJ2-6, with no clear D. Germline values: CDR1 MNHEY, CDR2 SVGEGT. V lost 7 bases and J lost 0, with 7 bases in between. The CDR3 loop spans 14 amino acids.

This clonotype was counted at least ten times. This chain joins TRBV20-1 and TRBJ1-1, with a possible D match to TRBD1 (5 bases). Germline assignment: CDR1 DFQATT and CDR2 SNEGSKA (reference sequence). This CDR3 region has 14 residues. V shed 3 bases and J shed 4 bases, with 15 bases lying between them. The CDR3 sequence: CSASPTGGLTEAFF. The DNA for the CDR3 is TGCAGTGCTAGCCCAACAGGAGGCCTCACTGAAGCTTTCTTT.